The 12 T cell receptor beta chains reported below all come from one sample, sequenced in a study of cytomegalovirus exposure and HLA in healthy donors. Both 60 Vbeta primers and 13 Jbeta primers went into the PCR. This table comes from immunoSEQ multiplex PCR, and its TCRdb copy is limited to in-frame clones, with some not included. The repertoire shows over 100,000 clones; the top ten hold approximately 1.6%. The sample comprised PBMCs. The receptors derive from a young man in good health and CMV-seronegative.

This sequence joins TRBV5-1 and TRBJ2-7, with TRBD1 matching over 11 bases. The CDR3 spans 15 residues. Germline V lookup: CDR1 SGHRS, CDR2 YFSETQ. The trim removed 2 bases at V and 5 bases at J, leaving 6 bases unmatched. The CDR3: CASSLTGQGVHEQYF. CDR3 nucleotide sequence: TGCGCCAGCAGCTTAACGGGACAGGGGGTTCACGAGCAGTACTTC. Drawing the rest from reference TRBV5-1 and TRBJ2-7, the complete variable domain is KAGVTQTPRYLIKTRGQQVTLSCSPISGHRSVSWYQQTPGQGLQFLFEYFSETQRNKGNFPGRFSGRQFSNSRSEMNVSTLELGDSALYLCASSLTGQGVHEQYFGPGTRLTVT.

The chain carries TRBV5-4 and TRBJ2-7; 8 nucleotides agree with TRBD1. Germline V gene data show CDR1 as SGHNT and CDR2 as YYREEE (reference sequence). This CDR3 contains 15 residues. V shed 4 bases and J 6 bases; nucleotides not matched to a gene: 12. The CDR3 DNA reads TGTGCCAGCAGCATACTACAGGGGGAAGGGTGCGAGCAGTACTTC. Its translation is CASSILQGEGCEQYF.

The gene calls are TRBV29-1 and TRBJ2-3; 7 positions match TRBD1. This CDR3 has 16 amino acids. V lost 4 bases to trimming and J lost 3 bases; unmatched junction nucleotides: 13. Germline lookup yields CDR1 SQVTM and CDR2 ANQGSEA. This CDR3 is CSVAKVTGKGTDTQYF. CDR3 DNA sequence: TGCAGCGTTGCTAAAGTGACAGGGAAGGGGACAGATACGCAGTATTTT.

The CDR3 DNA reads as TGTGCCAGCAGCCCCACGCGGGCAGTTGAGCAGTACTTC. It yields the protein CASSPTRAVEQYF. The chain recombines TRBV11-3 with TRBJ2-7, with D perhaps TRBD2 (5 bases). V was clipped by 5 bases and J by 7 bases, with 15 bases between them. The CDR3 consists of 13 residues. The germline gives CDR1 SGHNT, CDR2 YENEEA.

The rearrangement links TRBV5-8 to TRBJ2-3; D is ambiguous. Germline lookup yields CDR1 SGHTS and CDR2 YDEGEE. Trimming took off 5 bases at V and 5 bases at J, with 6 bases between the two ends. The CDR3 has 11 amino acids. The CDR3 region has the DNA TGTGCCAGCAGACTCCAAGATACGCAGTATTTT. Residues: CASRLQDTQYF.

The CDR3 loop is CASSLAGPGQPQHF. CDR3 bases: TGTGCCAGCAGCTTGGCGGGTCCGGGGCAGCCCCAGCATTTT. V gene TRBV7-9 combines with J gene TRBJ1-5; D gene unclear. Germline V gene data show CDR1 as SEHNR and CDR2 as FQNEAQ (reference sequence). V lost 3 bases to trimming and J lost 7 bases, with 13 bases between them. The CDR3 contains 14 residues.

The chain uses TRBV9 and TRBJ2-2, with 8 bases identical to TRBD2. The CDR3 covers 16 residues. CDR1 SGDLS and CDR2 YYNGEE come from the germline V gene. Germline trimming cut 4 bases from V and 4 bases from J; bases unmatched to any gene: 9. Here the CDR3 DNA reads TGTGCCAGCAGCCCCCGACTAGCGAGTTTCACCGGGGAGCTGTTTTTT. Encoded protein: CASSPRLASFTGELFF. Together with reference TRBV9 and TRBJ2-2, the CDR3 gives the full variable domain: DSGVTQTPKHLITATGQRVTLRCSPRSGDLSVYWYQQSLDQGLQFLIQYYNGEERAKGNILERFSAQQFPDLHSELNLSSLELGDSALYFCASSPRLASFTGELFFGEGSRLTVL.

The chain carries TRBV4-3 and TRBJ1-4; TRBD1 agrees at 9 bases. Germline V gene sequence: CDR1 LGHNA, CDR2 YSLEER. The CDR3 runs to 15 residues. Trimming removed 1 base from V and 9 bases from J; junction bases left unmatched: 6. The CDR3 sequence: CASSQGDRGGKKLFF. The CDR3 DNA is TGCGCCAGCAGCCAAGGCGACAGGGGGGGTAAAAAACTGTTTTTT.

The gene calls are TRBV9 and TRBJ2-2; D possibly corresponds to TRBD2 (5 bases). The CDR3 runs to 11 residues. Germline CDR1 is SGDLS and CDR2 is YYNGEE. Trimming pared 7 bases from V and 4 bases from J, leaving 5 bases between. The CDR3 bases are TGTGCCAGCGCGGGCACCGGGGAGCTGTTTTTT. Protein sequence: CASAGTGELFF.

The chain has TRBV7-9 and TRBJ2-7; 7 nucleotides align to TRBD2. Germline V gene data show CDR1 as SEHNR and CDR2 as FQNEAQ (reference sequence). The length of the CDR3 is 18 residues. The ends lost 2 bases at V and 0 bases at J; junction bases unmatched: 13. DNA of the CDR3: TGTGCCAGCAGCTTATTCCTGAACCCGGGACTAAACTCCTACGAGCAGTACTTC. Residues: CASSLFLNPGLNSYEQYF.

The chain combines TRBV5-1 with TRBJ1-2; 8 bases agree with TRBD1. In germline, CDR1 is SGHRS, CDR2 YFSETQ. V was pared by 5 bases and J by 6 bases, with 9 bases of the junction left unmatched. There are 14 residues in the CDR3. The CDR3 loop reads CASSPGTGPDGYTF. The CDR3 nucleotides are TGCGCCAGCAGTCCCGGGACAGGTCCCGATGGCTACACCTTC.

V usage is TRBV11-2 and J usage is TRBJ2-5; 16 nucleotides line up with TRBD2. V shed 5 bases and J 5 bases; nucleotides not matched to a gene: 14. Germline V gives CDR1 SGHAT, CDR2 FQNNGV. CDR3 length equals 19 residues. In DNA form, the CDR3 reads TGTGCCAGCAGCCCAAACTCGGGACTAGCGGGGGGGCCTCGGGAGACCCAGTACTTC. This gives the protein CASSPNSGLAGGPRETQYF.